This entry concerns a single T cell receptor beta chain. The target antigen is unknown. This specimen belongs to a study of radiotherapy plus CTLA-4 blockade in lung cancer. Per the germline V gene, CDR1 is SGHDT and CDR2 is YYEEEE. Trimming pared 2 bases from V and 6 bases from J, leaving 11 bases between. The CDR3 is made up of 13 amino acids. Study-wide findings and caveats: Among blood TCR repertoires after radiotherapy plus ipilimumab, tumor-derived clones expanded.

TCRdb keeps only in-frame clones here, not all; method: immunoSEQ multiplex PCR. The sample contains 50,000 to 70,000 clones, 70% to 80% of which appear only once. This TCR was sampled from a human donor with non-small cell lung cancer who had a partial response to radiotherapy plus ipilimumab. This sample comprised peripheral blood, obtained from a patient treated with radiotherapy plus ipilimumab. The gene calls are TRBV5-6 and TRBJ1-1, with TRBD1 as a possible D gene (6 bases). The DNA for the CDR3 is TGTGCCAGCAGCTTTGGTCACAGGGCTGAAGCTTTCTTT. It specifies CASSFGHRAEAFF.